This entry lists 5 T cell receptor beta chains sequenced from one sample in a study of shared clonotypes between healthy human individuals. Measured with immunoSEQ multiplex PCR; TCRdb has only the in-frame clones, and not every one. This table has about 1 million clones, around four fifths appearing once. Source material: memory CD4+ T cells sorted from blood. Subset defined: CD45RA-negative fraction. These receptors were collected from a man in his late teens or twenties in good health.

The chain employs TRBV10-3 and TRBJ2-1; D is undetermined. This CDR3 spans 12 amino acids. Trimming cost V 11 bases and J 6 bases, with 14 bases left between them. Germline V gene data show CDR1 as ENHRY and CDR2 as SYGVKD. The CDR3 DNA is TGTGCCGTATCAGGAGTGAGCAATGAGCAGTTCTTC. It specifies CAVSGVSNEQFF.

The V call is TRBV2, the J call TRBJ1-2; D unresolved. Germline lookup yields CDR1 SNHLY and CDR2 FYNNEI. The CDR3 has 14 amino acids. With 5 bases removed from V and 2 bases from J, the gap between germline ends came to 12 bases. The DNA for the CDR3 is TGTGCCAGCAGTATCCTGCCAGTCAACTATGGCTACACCTTC. It specifies CASSILPVNYGYTF.

The chain carries TRBV5-6 and TRBJ1-2; no clear D gene. The V gene lost 4 bases and the J gene lost 2 bases, with 15 bases spanning the gap. Germline-derived CDR1 and CDR2 are SGHDT and YYEEEE. The CDR3 is made up of 15 amino acids. The CDR3 bases are TGTGCCAGCAGCCCCCAAGGGCGCAGAAACTATGGCTACACCTTC. It translates to CASSPQGRRNYGYTF.

V gene TRBV5-1 combines with J gene TRBJ1-1; 7 nucleotides match TRBD1. After removal of 5 bases from V and 0 bases from J, the junction contained 7 bases not matched to a gene. The CDR3 sequence is 15 residues long. Germline CDR1 SGHRS, CDR2 YFSETQ. The CDR3 DNA follows: TGCGCCAGCAGTTGGACAGGAGTCATGAACACTGAAGCTTTCTTT. Protein product: CASSWTGVMNTEAFF. Looking up the rest from reference TRBV5-1 and TRBJ1-1 gives the full variable domain: KAGVTQTPRYLIKTRGQQVTLSCSPISGHRSVSWYQQTPGQGLQFLFEYFSETQRNKGNFPGRFSGRQFSNSRSEMNVSTLELGDSALYLCASSWTGVMNTEAFFGQGTRLTVV.

V and J are TRBV6-1 and TRBJ2-7; TRBD2 aligns across 10 bases. V was clipped by 4 bases and J by 2 bases; unmatched bases: 2. CDR1 is MNHNS, CDR2 SASEGT, per germline. This CDR3 region has 14 residues. Here the CDR3 reads CASSGSGGAYEQYF. In DNA form, the CDR3 reads TGTGCCAGCAGTGGAAGCGGGGGGGCCTACGAGCAGTACTTC.